These T cell receptor beta chains were read from a single sample in a study of shared clonotypes between healthy human individuals. Produced via immunoSEQ multiplex PCR; TCRdb's table is partial and in-frame only. The table lists under 1,100,000 clones, approximately 80% of them singletons. The sequenced sample consisted of memory CD4+ T cells from PBMCs. These receptors all come from a man aged 18 to 30 in good health. Some clones in this sample may be carry-over from other donors' samples. Both conserved end residues are trimmed from each CDR3. Fields, in order: J gene, V gene, CDR3 protein.

j_gene: TRBJ2-1
v_gene: TRBV5-6
CDR3aa: ASSLRQGMNEQF

j_gene: TRBJ2-2
v_gene: TRBV11-2
CDR3aa: ASSPTRYTGELF

j_gene: TRBJ2-3
v_gene: TRBV25-1
CDR3aa: ASSEYGTWPNTQY

j_gene: TRBJ2-3
v_gene: TRBV7-2
CDR3aa: ASSFSSGPVGTDTQY

j_gene: TRBJ1-5
v_gene: TRBV2
CDR3aa: ASSAHSAGVYSNQPQH

j_gene: TRBJ2-3
v_gene: TRBV6-5
CDR3aa: ASSYSGIPDTQY

j_gene: TRBJ2-1
v_gene: TRBV9
CDR3aa: ASSVGVGSGSYNEQF

j_gene: TRBJ1-4
v_gene: TRBV4-1
CDR3aa: ASSPLQLTGGEKLF

j_gene: TRBJ2-3
v_gene: TRBV2
CDR3aa: ASSERASQQGDTQY

j_gene: TRBJ1-3
v_gene: TRBV10-3
CDR3aa: AISESHALSTIY

j_gene: TRBJ2-7
v_gene: TRBV7-2
CDR3aa: ASSNSLAGDLEQY

j_gene: TRBJ2-5
v_gene: TRBV5-8
CDR3aa: ASSLWMTQAQTQY

j_gene: TRBJ2-1
v_gene: TRBV5-6
CDR3aa: AARPSEQF

j_gene: TRBJ2-1
v_gene: TRBV6-5
CDR3aa: ASSLGLAGVVEQF

j_gene: TRBJ2-7
v_gene: TRBV4-3
CDR3aa: ASSQGSGSYEQY

j_gene: TRBJ2-3
v_gene: TRBV9
CDR3aa: ASSVGGPTDTQY

j_gene: TRBJ2-6
v_gene: TRBV7-2
CDR3aa: ASSFSTGANVLT

j_gene: TRBJ1-1
v_gene: TRBV19
CDR3aa: ASSPRPNTEAF

j_gene: TRBJ2-1
v_gene: TRBV6-5
CDR3aa: ASSSDRSGHNEQF

j_gene: TRBJ1-5
v_gene: TRBV20-1
CDR3aa: SASTNQPQH

j_gene: TRBJ2-5
v_gene: TRBV28
CDR3aa: ASSFSLGQKDQETQY

j_gene: TRBJ2-5
v_gene: TRBV30
CDR3aa: AWEGQGAVETQY

j_gene: TRBJ2-1
v_gene: TRBV6-1
CDR3aa: ASSEASTVNEQF

j_gene: TRBJ1-1
v_gene: TRBV4-2
CDR3aa: ASSQVQDFEAF

j_gene: .
v_gene: TRBV4-3
CDR3aa: ASSQEFGREYEQY

j_gene: TRBJ2-3
v_gene: TRBV7-8
CDR3aa: ASSFGGLTDTQY

j_gene: TRBJ2-5
v_gene: TRBV5-1
CDR3aa: ASSLAQAAGRETQY

j_gene: TRBJ1-6
v_gene: TRBV25-1
CDR3aa: ASSGHHNSPLH

j_gene: TRBJ2-7
v_gene: TRBV5-1
CDR3aa: ASSLVAPSDEQY

j_gene: TRBJ2-5
v_gene: TRBV9
CDR3aa: ASSGQGWETQY

j_gene: TRBJ1-2
v_gene: TRBV5-8
CDR3aa: ASSFAGSGGYT